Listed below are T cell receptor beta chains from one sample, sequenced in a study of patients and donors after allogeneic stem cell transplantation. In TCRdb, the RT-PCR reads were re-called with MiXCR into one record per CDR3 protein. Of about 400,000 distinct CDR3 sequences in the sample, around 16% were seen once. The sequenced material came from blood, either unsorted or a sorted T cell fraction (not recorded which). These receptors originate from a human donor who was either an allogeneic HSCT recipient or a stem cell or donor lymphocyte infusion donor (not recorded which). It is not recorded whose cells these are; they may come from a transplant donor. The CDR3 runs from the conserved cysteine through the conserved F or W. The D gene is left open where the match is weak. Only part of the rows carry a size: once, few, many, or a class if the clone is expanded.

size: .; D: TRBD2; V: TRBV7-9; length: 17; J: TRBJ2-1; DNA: TGTGCCAGCAGCTTTGGGGAACCGGGACTAGCTCACAATGAGCAGTTCTTC; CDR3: CASSFGEPGLAHNEQFF
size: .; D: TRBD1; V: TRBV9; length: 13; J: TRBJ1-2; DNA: TGTGCCAGCAGCGGACAGGGGGCTGGTGGCTACACCTTC; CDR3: CASSGQGAGGYTF
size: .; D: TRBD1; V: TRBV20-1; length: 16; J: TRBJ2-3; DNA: TGCAGTGCTAGAAAAACCAGGGGGCGCTTCACAGATACGCAGTATTTT; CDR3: CSARKTRGRFTDTQYF
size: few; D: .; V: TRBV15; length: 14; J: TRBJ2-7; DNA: TGTGCCACCAGCAGAGATAGGAAGCCCTACGAGCAGTACTTC; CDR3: CATSRDRKPYEQYF
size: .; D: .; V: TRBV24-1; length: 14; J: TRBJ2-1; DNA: TGTGCCACCAGCGGGGGAAGGGTCGGGCATGAGCAGTTCTTC; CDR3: CATSGGRVGHEQFF
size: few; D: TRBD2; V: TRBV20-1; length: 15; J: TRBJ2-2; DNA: TGCAGTGCTGGTAGCGGGGGGCGGGGCACCGGGGAGCTGTTTTTT; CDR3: CSAGSGGRGTGELFF
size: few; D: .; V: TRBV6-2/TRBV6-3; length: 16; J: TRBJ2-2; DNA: TGTGCCAGCAGTCCCTTTGGGGGAGTCCCCACCGGGGAGCTGTTTTTT; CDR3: CASSPFGGVPTGELFF
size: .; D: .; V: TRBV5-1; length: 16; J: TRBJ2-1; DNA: TGCGCCAGCAGCTTGGGGGGGGGCTCGGAGTTTTATGAGCAGTTCTTC; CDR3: CASSLGGGSEFYEQFF
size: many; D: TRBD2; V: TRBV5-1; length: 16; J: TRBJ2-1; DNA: TGCGCCAGCAGCAATAGCGGGAGGGCCTATGACAATGAGCAGTTCTTC; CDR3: CASSNSGRAYDNEQFF
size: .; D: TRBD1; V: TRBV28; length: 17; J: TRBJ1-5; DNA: TGTGCCAGCAGTTTACCCCGGGACAGGGGAAGCAATCAGCCCCAGCATTTT; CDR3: CASSLPRDRGSNQPQHF
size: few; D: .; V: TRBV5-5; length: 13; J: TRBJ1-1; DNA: TGTGCCAGCAGCTTGGACAGTTCCACTGAAGCTTTCTTT; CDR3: CASSLDSSTEAFF
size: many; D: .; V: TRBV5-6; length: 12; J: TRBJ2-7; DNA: TGTGCCAGCAGCTTGGAGACCTACGAGCAGTACTTC; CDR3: CASSLETYEQYF
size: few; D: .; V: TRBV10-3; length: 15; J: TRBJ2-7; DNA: TGTGCCATCAGCCTCACCGGGGCAGGAGCCTACGAGCAGTACTTC; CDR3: CAISLTGAGAYEQYF
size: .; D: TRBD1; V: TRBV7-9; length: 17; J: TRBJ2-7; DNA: TGTGCCAGCAGCAACAGACAGGGTCGATCCTTCTCCTACGAGCAGTACTTC; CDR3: CASSNRQGRSFSYEQYF
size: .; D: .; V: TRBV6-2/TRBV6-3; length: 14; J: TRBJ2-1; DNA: TGTGCCAGCAGAACTACAGATTCCTACAATGAGCAGTTCTTC; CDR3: CASRTTDSYNEQFF
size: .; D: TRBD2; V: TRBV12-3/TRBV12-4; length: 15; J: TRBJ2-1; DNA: TGTGCCAGCAGTATCAGCGGGGGGGGATACAATGAGCAGTTCTTC; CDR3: CASSISGGGYNEQFF
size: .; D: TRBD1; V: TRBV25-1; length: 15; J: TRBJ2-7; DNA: TGTGCCAGCAGTGAATTCCGGACAGGGAAAGCCGAGCAGTACTTC; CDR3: CASSEFRTGKAEQYF
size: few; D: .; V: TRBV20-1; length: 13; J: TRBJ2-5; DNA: TGCAGTGCTAGAGATGCCCAGGGGGAGACCCAGTACTTC; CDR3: CSARDAQGETQYF
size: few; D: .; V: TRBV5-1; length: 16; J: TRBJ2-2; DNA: TGCGCCAGCAGCTTGGCCGATAAGATGAACACCGGGGAGCTGTTTTTT; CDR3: CASSLADKMNTGELFF
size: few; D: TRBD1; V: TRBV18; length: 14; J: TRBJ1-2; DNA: TGTGCCAGCTCGCGCAGGGGGCCCAACTATGGCTACACCTTC; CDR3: CASSRRGPNYGYTF
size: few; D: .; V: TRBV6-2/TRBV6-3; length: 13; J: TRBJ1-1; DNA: TGTGCCAGCAGCCTTTCGGGGGGCCCCAAAGCTTTCTTT; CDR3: CASSLSGGPKAFF
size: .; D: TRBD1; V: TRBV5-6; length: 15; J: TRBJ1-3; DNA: TGTGCCAGCAGCTTGGTGGGACAGGGCCGAATCACCATATATTTT; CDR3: CASSLVGQGRITIYF
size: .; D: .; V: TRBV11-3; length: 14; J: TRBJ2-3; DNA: TGTGCCAGCACCTGGGTGGGGGCTGGAGATACGCAGTATTTT; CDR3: CASTWVGAGDTQYF
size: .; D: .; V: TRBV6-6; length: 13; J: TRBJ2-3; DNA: TGTGCCAGCAGTTATCGACTTGGAGATACGCAGTATTTT; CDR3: CASSYRLGDTQYF
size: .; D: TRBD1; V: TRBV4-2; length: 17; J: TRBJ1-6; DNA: TGTGCCAGCAGCCAAGAAGAAGGGGGCGTTTCGGGTTCACCCCTCCACTTT; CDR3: CASSQEEGGVSGSPLHF
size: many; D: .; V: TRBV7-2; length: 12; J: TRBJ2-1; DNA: TGTGCCAGCAGCATTCCCTACAATGAGCAGTTCTTC; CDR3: CASSIPYNEQFF
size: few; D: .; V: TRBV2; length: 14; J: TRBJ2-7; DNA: TGTGCCAGCAGTGAGAGGGGGGTGATCTACGAGCAGTACTTC; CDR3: CASSERGVIYEQYF
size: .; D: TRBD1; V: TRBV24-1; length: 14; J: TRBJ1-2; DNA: TGTGCCACCAGTGATTCGGACAGGCTCTATGGCTACACCTTC; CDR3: CATSDSDRLYGYTF
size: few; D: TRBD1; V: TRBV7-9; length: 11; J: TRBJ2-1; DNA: TGTGCCAGCAGACAGGGGAATGAGCAGTTCTTC; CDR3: CASRQGNEQFF
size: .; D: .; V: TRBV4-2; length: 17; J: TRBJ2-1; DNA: TGTGCCAGCAGCCAAGATCATAAGGGACGTACGGACAATGAGCAGTTCTTC; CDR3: CASSQDHKGRTDNEQFF
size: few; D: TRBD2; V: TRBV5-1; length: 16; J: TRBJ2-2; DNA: TGCGCCAGCAGAACTCGACTAGCGGGAGGCACCGGGGAGCTGTTTTTT; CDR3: CASRTRLAGGTGELFF
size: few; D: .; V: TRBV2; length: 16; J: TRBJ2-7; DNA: TGTGCCAGCAGGGGCTACGCATCGACACGATCCTACGAGCAGTACTTC; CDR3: CASRGYASTRSYEQYF
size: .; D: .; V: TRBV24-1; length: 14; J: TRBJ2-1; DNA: TGTGCCACCAGTGATTGGCCAGATCCCAATGAGCAGTTCTTC; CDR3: CATSDWPDPNEQFF
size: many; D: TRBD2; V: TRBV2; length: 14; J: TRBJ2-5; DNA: TGTGCCAGCAGGGGGGCGGGGGGTCGAAAGACCCAGTACTTC; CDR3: CASRGAGGRKTQYF
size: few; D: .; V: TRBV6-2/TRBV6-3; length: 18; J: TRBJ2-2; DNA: TGTGCCAGCAGTTACTCCCCGCAAGGCGGACGAATCACCGGGGAGCTGTTTTTT; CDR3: CASSYSPQGGRITGELFF
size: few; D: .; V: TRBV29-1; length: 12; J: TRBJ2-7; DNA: TGCAGCGTTGAATCCCGGAGGTCCGAGCAGTACTTC; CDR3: CSVESRRSEQYF
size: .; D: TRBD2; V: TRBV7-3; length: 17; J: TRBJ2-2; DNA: TGTGCCAGCAGCTCTATTCTAGCGGGAGTAGGTACCGGGGAGCTGTTTTTT; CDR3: CASSSILAGVGTGELFF
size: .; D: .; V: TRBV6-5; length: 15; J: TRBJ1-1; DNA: TGTGCCAGCAGTTACTTCTTACAGGGGAACACTGAAGCTTTCTTT; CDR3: CASSYFLQGNTEAFF
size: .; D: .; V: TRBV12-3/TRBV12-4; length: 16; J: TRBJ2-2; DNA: TGTGCCAGCAGTTTCTTGACCAGGAAGAACACCGGGGAGCTGTTTTTT; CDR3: CASSFLTRKNTGELFF
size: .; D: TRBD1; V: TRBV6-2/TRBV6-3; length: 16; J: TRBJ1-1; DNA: TGTGCCAGCAGTTACCCTTCGGGACAGAAGAGGACTGAAGCTTTCTTT; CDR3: CASSYPSGQKRTEAFF
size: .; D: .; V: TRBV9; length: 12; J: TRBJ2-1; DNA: TGTGCCAGCAGCGTAGTTTTCAATGAGCAGTTCTTC; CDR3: CASSVVFNEQFF
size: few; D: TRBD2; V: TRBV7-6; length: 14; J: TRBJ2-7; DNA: TGTGCCAGCAGCCGGACTAGCGGGGGTTACGAGCAGTACTTC; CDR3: CASSRTSGGYEQYF
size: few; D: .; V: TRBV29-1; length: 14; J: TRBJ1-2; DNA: TGCAGCGTCGCTAATAAGGTGGGGATCTATGGCTACACCTTC; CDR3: CSVANKVGIYGYTF
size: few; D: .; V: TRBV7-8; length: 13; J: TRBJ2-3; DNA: TGTGCCAGCAGCTTAGGGGATTCAGATACGCAGTATTTT; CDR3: CASSLGDSDTQYF
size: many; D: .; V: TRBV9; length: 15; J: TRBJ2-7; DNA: TGTGCCAGCAGCCCCCAACCGACCGAAAACTACGAGCAGTACTTC; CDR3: CASSPQPTENYEQYF
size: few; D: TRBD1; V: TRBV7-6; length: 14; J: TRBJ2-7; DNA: TGTGCCAGCAGCTTTAGACAGGGCGTGGCCGAGCAGTACTTC; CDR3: CASSFRQGVAEQYF
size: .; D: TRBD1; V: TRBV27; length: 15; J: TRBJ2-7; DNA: TGTGCCAGCAGTGCCCGGGACAGGGGCGTTTACGAGCAGTACTTC; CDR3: CASSARDRGVYEQYF
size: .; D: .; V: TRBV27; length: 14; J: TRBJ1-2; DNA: TGTGCCAGCAGTTTAGGGGCAGTCTCGGCTGGCTACACCTTC; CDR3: CASSLGAVSAGYTF
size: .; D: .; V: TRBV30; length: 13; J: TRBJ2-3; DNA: TGTGCCTGGAGTGACTACAGGGCGGATACGCAGTATTTT; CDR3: CAWSDYRADTQYF
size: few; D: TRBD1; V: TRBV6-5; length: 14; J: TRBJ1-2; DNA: TGTGCCAGCAGTTACAGGGACAGGAACTATGGCTACACCTTC; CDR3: CASSYRDRNYGYTF